This record looks at one TCR beta chain sequence and its context. RNA, once extracted, was reverse transcribed into cDNA for use as the sequencing template. Libraries were prepared by immunoSEQ multiplex PCR; TCRdb keeps only in-frame clonotypes and omits some of them. The table shows roughly 280,000 clones, with about three fifths occurring only once. The junction had 3 bases not matched to a gene; V was cut back by 4 bases and J by 0 bases. Germline V gives CDR1 GTSNPN, CDR2 SVGIG (reference sequence). The CDR3 contains 14 residues. The data were taken from a study of CD8+ T cells in alopecia areata. Study overall: Treated patients' severity was scored by percentage of affected scalp area.

The treatment here: oral pan-JAK inhibitor, 5-10 mg twice daily. Researchers took lesional scalp punch biopsies and peripheral blood from people who were alopecia areata patients. This receptor was obtained from a human donor with alopecia areata. The chain combines TRBV30 with TRBJ2-5; 9 bases line up with TRBD2. This specimen was CD4+ T cells sorted from blood, taken around week 54, from a patient treated with tofacitinib. CDR3 sequence (DNA): TGTGCCTGGACTAGCGGGGCGTACCAAGAGACCCAGTACTTC. This encodes CAWTSGAYQETQYF.